This T cell receptor (beta chain) was sequenced for a study of T cell repertoires in cytomegalovirus infection. V lost 1 base to trimming and J lost 2 bases, with 9 bases between them. Germline loops: CDR1 SGHTA, CDR2 FQGNSA. The CDR3 length is 14 residues. Ten or more counts support this clonotype. Antigen specificity is unknown. TCRdb used MiXCR to reprocess the reads, holding one entry per CDR3 protein. The data hold roughly 340,000 distinct CDR3 sequences, with 25% to 35% observed a single time. This material consisted of cultured PBMCs, taken from culture after CMV antigen stimulation. The chain recombines TRBV7-2 with TRBJ2-7, with D hard to call. The sequence was collected from a human donor in good health (CMV status not recorded). Some clones in this sample may be carry-over from other donors' samples. The CDR3 DNA sequence: TGTGCCAGCAGCTTAGGACGGACGACCTACGAGCAGTACTTC. Protein product: CASSLGRTTYEQYF.